Here is one T cell receptor (beta chain) with its context. TCRdb itself ran the PCR reads through MiXCR, one entry per CDR3 protein. Here the sample spans under 6,000 distinct CDR3 sequences, 40% to 60% being singletons. The patients had localized lung adenocarcinoma, a non-small cell subtype. The sample comes from a study of CD4 and CD8 cells across lung adenocarcinoma regions. Trimming pared 2 bases from V and 7 bases from J, leaving 15 bases between. The length of the CDR3 is 14 residues. Per germline, CDR1 SGHDT and CDR2 YYEEEE. The sequence was obtained from a male donor with lung adenocarcinoma. The CD4 and CD8 labels of this study may be unreliable. This chain connects TRBV5-6 to TRBJ2-5; D remains ambiguous. The specimen was CD8+ T cells from the margin of a lung tumor. In DNA form, the CDR3 reads TGTGCCAGCAGCTTACAAGCTGGTTGGGGGACCCAGTACTTC. Protein product: CASSLQAGWGTQYF.